The present entry profiles one TCR beta chain with its context. The target antigen is unknown. The sample is drawn from a study of OX40 agonist ivuxolimab in advanced cancers. Across the whole study: Dose-escalation patients' cancers were hepatocellular carcinoma, melanoma, renal cell or head and neck cancer. Prior anti-PD-1, anti-PD-L1 or anti-CTLA-4 therapy did not bar entry, and about 40% had some. Study-wide results and limits: Low clonal expansion, among the lowest seen, marked partial responders at 0.1-3.0 mg/kg.

Per germline, CDR1 MNHEY and CDR2 SMNVEV (reference sequence). There are 14 residues in the CDR3. J gave up 3 bases and V 6 bases, and 7 bases lay outside the gene matches. The data were produced by immunoSEQ multiplex PCR, yet TCRdb's version contains in-frame clones alone and is incomplete. Of roughly 80,000 clones detected, about 80% appear once; the ten largest clones hold roughly 1.7%. This receptor was identified in an adult with an advanced solid tumor such as melanoma, head and neck, liver or kidney cancer. Specimen: CD4+ or CD8+ T cells sorted from blood, collected in a trial of the OX40 agonist ivuxolimab. This chain uses TRBV27 with TRBJ2-7; 8 bases map to TRBD1. In nucleotides, the CDR3 is TGTGCCAGCAGCATCCGGACAGGGCTCTACGAGCAGTACTTC. This encodes CASSIRTGLYEQYF.